These T cell receptor beta chains were read from a single sample in a study of cytomegalovirus exposure and HLA in healthy donors. Clones were sequenced by immunoSEQ multiplex PCR, and TCRdb holds only the in-frame ones, with some missing. Among about 140,000 clones listed, about 80% were seen once. The sample comprised PBMCs. The receptors shown here come from a man under 40 in good health and CMV-seronegative. Each CDR3 is given with its conserved first and last residue. D genes are given only for firm matches. Clone sizes are given selectively: once, few, many, or a class where the clone is expanded.

D gene	clone size	V gene	J gene	CDR3 protein	CDR3 DNA
.	.	TRBV11-2	TRBJ1-1	CASSSTVNTEAFF	TGTGCCAGCAGCTCCACAGTGAACACTGAAGCTTTCTTT
.	few	TRBV30	TRBJ2-7	CAWSFVDRGSYEQYF	TGTGCCTGGAGCTTTGTTGACCGGGGGTCCTACGAGCAGTACTTC
TRBD2	.	TRBV2	TRBJ2-2	CASSEERLAVAGELFF	TGTGCCAGCAGTGAAGAACGGCTAGCGGTGGCCGGGGAGCTGTTTTTT
TRBD2	.	TRBV10-3	TRBJ2-7	CAISDPGEGRSYEQYF	TGTGCCATCAGTGATCCCGGGGAGGGGAGATCCTACGAGCAGTACTTC
.	.	TRBV20-1	TRBJ2-5	CSFRLQETQYF	TGCAGTTTTCGACTCCAAGAGACCCAGTACTTC
.	once	TRBV2	TRBJ2-3	CASSVREITDTQYF	TGTGCCAGCAGTGTCAGGGAAATAACAGATACGCAGTATTTT
TRBD2	.	TRBV14	TRBJ2-3	CASSSGTSVPDTQYF	TGTGCCAGCAGCTCCGGGACTAGCGTTCCAGATACGCAGTATTTT
.	.	TRBV19	TRBJ1-3	CASTAGGVLSGNTIYF	TGTGCCAGTACGGCGGGAGGGGTCCTCTCTGGAAACACCATATATTTT
TRBD1	.	TRBV13	TRBJ2-2	CASSLRTGSNTGELFF	TGTGCCAGCAGCCTAAGGACAGGCTCGAACACCGGGGAGCTGTTTTTT
TRBD1	.	TRBV5-1	TRBJ2-2	CASSSQQGTGELFF	TGCGCCAGCAGCTCCCAACAGGGGACCGGGGAGCTGTTTTTT
.	once	TRBV28	TRBJ1-2	CASSLRQYGYTF	TGTGCCAGCAGTTTACGACAGTATGGCTACACCTTC
.	once	TRBV5-1	TRBJ2-1	CASSFLAINEQFF	TGCGCCAGCAGCTTTCTAGCGATAAATGAGCAGTTCTTC
.	.	TRBV9	TRBJ2-5	CASSALGLEETQYF	TGTGCCAGCAGTGCCCTGGGGCTAGAGGAGACCCAGTACTTC
.	.	TRBV6-1	TRBJ2-1	CASSEVGGNEQFF	TGTGCCAGCAGTGAAGTCGGGGGCAATGAGCAGTTCTTC
TRBD2	once	TRBV7-9	TRBJ2-5	CASSPEVAGDETQYF	TGTGCCAGCAGCCCGGAGGTAGCGGGAGACGAGACCCAGTACTTC